This TCR beta chain came from a study of human T cells and chemical hapten exposure. As to this clonotype: Antigen: not known.

The CDR3 has 16 amino acids. CDR1 SEHNR and CDR2 FQNEAQ come from the germline V gene (reference sequence). V lost 5 bases to trimming and J lost 9 bases; unmatched junction nucleotides: 11. Stated time point: patch test 2, 6 weeks after DPC sensitization. Treatment described: therapeutic diphenylcyclopropenone sensitization with weekly scalp DPC. The study's library attached unique molecular identifiers to single cDNA molecules. TCRdb passed the RACE reads through MiXCR, listing each CDR3 protein once. The data show some 80,000 distinct CDR3 sequences, around 10% seen once. Study conclusions and caveats: Alopecia affecting every donor means their immune response may not match healthy people's. No change in TCRs above 1 in 1000 frequency was produced by DPC sensitization.

The sample in question was whole blood, obtained in connection with sensitization to the hapten diphenylcyclopropenone (DPC). The TCR comes from a man younger than 30 with alopecia areata. Some clones in this sample may be carry-over from other donors' samples. V gene TRBV7-9 combines with J gene TRBJ1-6, with 9 bases that match TRBD1. The CDR3 is CASSHPGGQGISPLHF. The DNA of the CDR3 is TGTGCCAGCAGCCACCCAGGGGGACAGGGAATTTCACCCCTCCACTTT.